Below are 25 T cell receptor beta chains sequenced from a single sample in a study of blood T cell repertoires in COVID-19. The table came from immunoSEQ multiplex PCR; TCRdb's copy has only in-frame clones and leaves some out. The sample consists of around 290,000 clones, 80% to 90% of them appearing once. The material sequenced was peripheral blood. All receptors come from a man aged 35 to 55 with acute or convalescent COVID-19.

CDR3 loop: CASSLVPGVIYEQYF. The CDR3 region has the DNA TGCGCCAGCAGCTTGGTACCAGGGGTCATCTACGAGCAGTACTTC. The J gene is TRBJ2-7, the V gene TRBV5-1; perhaps TRBD1 as D (6 bases). CDR1 is SGHRS and CDR2 is YFSETQ in the germline V gene. With 0 bases removed from V and 3 bases from J, the gap between germline ends came to 13 bases. The CDR3 length is 15 residues. Based on the CDR3 plus reference TRBV5-1 and TRBJ2-7, the full variable domain is KAGVTQTPRYLIKTRGQQVTLSCSPISGHRSVSWYQQTPGQGLQFLFEYFSETQRNKGNFPGRFSGRQFSNSRSEMNVSTLELGDSALYLCASSLVPGVIYEQYFGPGTRLTVT.

The chain recombines TRBV27 with TRBJ1-4; 7 positions agree with TRBD1. The V segment lost 10 bases and the J segment 5 bases; nucleotides outside the gene matches: 7. From germline, CDR1 is MNHEY and CDR2 SMNVEV (reference sequence). The CDR3 runs to 13 residues. In DNA, the CDR3 is TGTGCCATTTGGGACAGACTGAATGAAAAACTGTTTTTT. Amino acid sequence: CAIWDRLNEKLFF.

This sequence joins TRBV7-8 and TRBJ1-1; the D gene is possibly TRBD1 (5 bases). CDR1 is SGHVS, CDR2 FQNEAQ, per germline. The V gene lost 5 bases and the J gene lost 6 bases, with 16 bases spanning the gap. The CDR3 covers 14 residues. The CDR3 is CASSTQGQSPEAFF. The CDR3 coding sequence is TGTGCCAGCAGCACTCAAGGACAATCTCCTGAAGCTTTCTTT.

This chain links TRBV11-2 with TRBJ1-2, with 8 bases lining up with TRBD1. With V trimmed by 2 bases and J by 8 bases, 10 bases remained unmatched. In germline, CDR1 is SGHAT, CDR2 FQNNGV. The CDR3 loop spans 15 amino acids. The CDR3 protein is CASSLTGGPGYGYTF. DNA for the CDR3: TGTGCCAGCAGCTTAACAGGGGGGCCGGGATACGGCTACACCTTC.

The V and J genes are TRBV11-2 and TRBJ2-1; 7 bases are shared with TRBD2. The CDR3 is made up of 14 amino acids. With 2 bases clipped from V and 4 bases from J, the junction kept 2 bases outside the gene matches. Germline V lookup: CDR1 SGHAT, CDR2 FQNNGV. The CDR3 reads CASSLLAEYNEQFF. The CDR3 coding sequence is TGTGCCAGCAGCTTACTAGCGGAATACAATGAGCAGTTCTTC.

V is TRBV6-5 and J is TRBJ1-6; D gene ambiguous. Germline CDR1 and CDR2: MNHEY and SVGAGI. Trimming took off 8 bases at V and 7 bases at J, with 15 bases between the two ends. The CDR3 spans 14 residues. The CDR3 nucleotides read TGTGCCAGCCAACCGGCGGGAGGGAATTCACCCCTCCACTTT. As protein: CASQPAGGNSPLHF.

In DNA form, the CDR3 reads TGTGCCAGCAGTTTTCGGACAGGGGGCTATGGCTACACCTTC. Translating it yields CASSFRTGGYGYTF. The V and J genes are TRBV6-5 and TRBJ1-2; 10 positions agree with TRBD1. This CDR3 region has 14 residues. V dropped 4 bases and J dropped 4; count of bases not matched to a gene: 3. Per the germline V gene, CDR1 is MNHEY and CDR2 is SVGAGI.

In DNA, the CDR3 is TGTGCCAGCAGCTTACGCGGAGACGGGAACACAGATACGCAGTATTTT. The encoded protein is CASSLRGDGNTDTQYF. This chain links TRBV7-2 with TRBJ2-3; D may be TRBD2 (5 bases). The CDR3 contains 16 residues. V dropped 2 bases and J dropped 2 bases, with 14 bases sitting between them. The germline CDR1 and CDR2 sequences are SGHTA and FQGNSA.

The chain recombines TRBV2 with TRBJ1-5; D gene ambiguous. The CDR3 length is 15 residues. V gave up 6 bases and J gave up 0 bases, with 12 bases separating them. Germline V gene sequence: CDR1 SNHLY, CDR2 FYNNEI. CDR3 in amino acids: CASRGSGFSNQPQHF. Written as DNA, the CDR3 is TGTGCCAGCAGGGGGAGCGGTTTTAGCAATCAGCCCCAGCATTTT. Complete variable domain (other parts from reference TRBV2 and TRBJ1-5): EPEVTQTPSHQVTQMGQEVILRCVPISNHLYFYWYRQILGQKVEFLVSFYNNEISEKSEIFDDQFSVERPDGSNFTLKIRSTKLEDSAMYFCASRGSGFSNQPQHFGDGTRLSIL.

The gene calls are TRBV7-2 and TRBJ1-2, with a possible D match to TRBD1 (6 bases). Germline V gene data show CDR1 as SGHTA and CDR2 as FQGNSA. The CDR3 sequence is 14 residues long. The V end lost 5 bases, the J end lost 2 bases, and 12 bases lay between the germline ends. The CDR3 region has the DNA TGTGCCAGCAGCCAACAGGGCCCAAACTATGGCTACACCTTC. Translating it yields CASSQQGPNYGYTF.

This chain links TRBV3-1 (or the pseudogene TRBV3-2) with TRBJ1-4; D possibly corresponds to TRBD1 (6 bases). Trimming removed 4 bases at V and 7 bases at J, with 13 bases between. The CDR3 sequence is 14 residues long. CDR1 and CDR2 (germline): LGHDT, YNNKEL (reference sequence). The CDR3 nucleotides read TGTGCCAGCAGCCCAACAGGGTCAGGTGAAAAACTGTTTTTT. Translation: CASSPTGSGEKLFF.

In its sample, this clone was seen a few times. The genes are TRBV28 and TRBJ1-4, with D possibly TRBD1 on 6 matching bases. V lost 8 bases, J lost 2 bases, and 15 bases lay in between. Germline V gives CDR1 MDHEN, CDR2 SYDVKM. The CDR3 has 15 amino acids. The CDR3 DNA sequence: TGTGCCAGCGGCTCGGGGGGGGCTACTAATGAAAAACTGTTTTTT. This gives the protein CASGSGGATNEKLFF.

The chain recombines TRBV2 with TRBJ1-1, with D possibly being TRBD1 (5 bases). The germline V gene has CDR1 SNHLY and CDR2 FYNNEI. V shed 4 bases and J shed 5 bases, with 11 bases lying between them. The length of the CDR3 is 13 residues. The CDR3 nucleotides are TGTGCCAGCAGTGGCCCCGGGGGGACTGAAGCTTTCTTT. Protein sequence: CASSGPGGTEAFF.

This sequence joins TRBV12-5 and TRBJ2-1; 11 bases match TRBD1. This CDR3 is 15 amino acids long. Germline values: CDR1 LGHNT, CDR2 FRNRAP. V dropped 4 bases and J dropped 7; count of bases not matched to a gene: 6. Here the CDR3 DNA reads TGTGCTAGTGGTTCCAGGGACAGGGGGGGTAATGAGCAGTTCTTC. Its protein product is CASGSRDRGGNEQFF.

The genes are TRBV24-1 and TRBJ1-2, with 8 bases that match TRBD1. CDR1 is KGHDR, CDR2 SFDVKD, per germline. This CDR3 is built from 14 residues. Germline trimming cut 5 bases from V and 5 bases from J; bases unmatched to any gene: 6. The CDR3 here is CATSGLDREYGYTF. The CDR3 region has the DNA TGTGCCACCAGTGGATTGGACAGGGAATATGGCTACACCTTC.

The CDR3 nucleotides are TGTGCCAGCAGCCAAGAAACAGGGCCGAGGGGCTACACCTTC. It encodes CASSQETGPRGYTF. The chain couples TRBV3-1 (or the pseudogene TRBV3-2) to TRBJ1-2, with a weak D call TRBD1 (6 bases). The V gene's germline CDR1 is LGHDT and CDR2 YNNKEL (reference sequence). The CDR3 spans 14 residues. The ends were cut back, 0 bases at V and 8 bases at J, with 13 bases in the middle.

The chain is built from TRBV2 and TRBJ1-2; D uncertain. Trimming removed 7 bases at V and 2 bases at J, with 14 bases between. The CDR3 runs to 14 residues. The V gene's germline CDR1 is SNHLY and CDR2 FYNNEI. This CDR3 is CASKGQEGNYGYTF. For the CDR3, the DNA is TGTGCCAGCAAAGGGCAGGAGGGAAACTATGGCTACACCTTC.

The chain employs TRBV15 and TRBJ1-2, with D possibly being TRBD1 (6 bases). This CDR3 contains 18 residues. Trimming stripped 0 bases from V and 8 bases from J, with 25 bases between. Germline V gene lookup returns CDR1 LNHNV and CDR2 YYDKDF (reference sequence). CDR3 nucleotides: TGTGCCACCAGCAGAGATCCACGTTTAGGCAGGGGCAGTGGAGGCTACACCTTC. Protein: CATSRDPRLGRGSGGYTF.

The sample holds one count of this clone. The V and J genes are TRBV6-5 and TRBJ2-7; 8 bases map to TRBD2. CDR3 length: 14 residues. Trimming cost V 4 bases and J 7 bases; bases outside gene matches: 9. The germline V gene has CDR1 MNHEY and CDR2 SVGAGI. CDR3 in amino acids: CASSSNSGVREQYF. The CDR3 DNA reads TGTGCCAGCAGTTCCAATAGCGGGGTCCGGGAGCAGTACTTC.

In its sample, this clone was seen once. The CDR3 DNA sequence: TGTGCCACCAGCAGAGGGGGGGGCGGCAATCAGCCCCAGCATTTT. Translating gives CATSRGGGGNQPQHF. The chain employs TRBV15 and TRBJ1-5, with D tentatively TRBD1 (6 bases). Looked up from germline, CDR1 is LNHNV and CDR2 is YYDKDF (reference sequence). This CDR3 has 15 amino acids. The germline V and J ends were trimmed by 1 base and 2 bases, with 9 bases remaining between them.

The chain's CDR3 is CASGPALDLLNQPQHF. The CDR3, as DNA: TGTGCCAGCGGGCCAGCCTTGGACTTGCTAAATCAGCCCCAGCATTTT. V and J are TRBV2 and TRBJ1-5, with D uncertain. V lost 8 bases and J lost 4, with 21 bases in between. Germline lookup yields CDR1 SNHLY and CDR2 FYNNEI. This CDR3 comprises 16 residues.

The V and J genes are TRBV28 and TRBJ2-3; TRBD2 matches 10 bases. Trimming took 7 bases from V and 7 from J; bases not matched to a gene: 14. Germline CDR1 reads MDHEN; CDR2 reads SYDVKM. This CDR3 has 16 amino acids. The CDR3 nucleotides read TGTGCCAGCAAGGGCGCCAGGGCTAGCGGGGGCTATACGCAGTATTTT. It encodes CASKGARASGGYTQYF.

The rearrangement joins TRBV30 to TRBJ1-1; D is perhaps TRBD1 (5 bases). This CDR3 has 15 residues. The V gene lost 4 bases and the J gene lost 10 bases, with 25 bases spanning the gap. CDR1 and CDR2 from the germline V gene are GTSNPN and SVGIG (reference sequence). CDR3 residues: CAWNRGGGGLWRAFF. The DNA of the CDR3 is TGTGCCTGGAACCGAGGCGGGGGGGGTTTGTGGCGAGCTTTCTTT.

The chain joins TRBV2 to TRBJ2-7; 7 bases fit TRBD1. Germline V lookup: CDR1 SNHLY, CDR2 FYNNEI. CDR3 length equals 14 residues. With 5 bases clipped from V and 6 bases from J, the junction kept 10 bases outside the gene matches. The CDR3 sequence is CASSLTGQDSEQYF. The CDR3 coding sequence is TGTGCCAGCAGTCTGACAGGGCAAGATAGCGAGCAGTACTTC.

This clone has only one observation. This chain links TRBV7-9 with TRBJ1-1, with a tentative D call TRBD1 (5 bases). Germline assignment: CDR1 SEHNR and CDR2 FQNEAQ (reference sequence). V was cut by 5 bases and J by 0 bases, with 10 bases left in between. The CDR3 spans 14 residues. The CDR3 DNA sequence: TGTGCCAGCAGCCCCCGACAGCTGAACACTGAAGCTTTCTTT. This gives the protein CASSPRQLNTEAFF. The entire variable domain, with the rest obtained from reference TRBV7-9 and TRBJ1-1, is as follows: DTGVSQNPRHKITKRGQNVTFRCDPISEHNRLYWYRQTLGQGPEFLTYFQNEAQLEKSRLLSDRFSAERPKGSFSTLEIQRTEQGDSAMYLCASSPRQLNTEAFFGQGTRLTVV.